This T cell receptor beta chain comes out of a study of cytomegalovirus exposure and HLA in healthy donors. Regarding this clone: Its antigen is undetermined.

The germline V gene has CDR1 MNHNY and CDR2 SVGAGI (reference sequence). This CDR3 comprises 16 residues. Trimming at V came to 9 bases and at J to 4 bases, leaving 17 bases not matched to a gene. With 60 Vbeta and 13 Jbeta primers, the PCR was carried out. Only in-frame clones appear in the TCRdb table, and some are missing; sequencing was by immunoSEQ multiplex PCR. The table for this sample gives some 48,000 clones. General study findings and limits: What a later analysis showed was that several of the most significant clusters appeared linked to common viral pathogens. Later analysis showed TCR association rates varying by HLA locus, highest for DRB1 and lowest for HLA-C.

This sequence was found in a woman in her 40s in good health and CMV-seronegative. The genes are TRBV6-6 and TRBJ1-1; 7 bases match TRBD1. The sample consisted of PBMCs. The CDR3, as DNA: TGTGCCAGTCGTAGACCTGGACAGGTCGGGGGCACTGAAGCTTTCTTT. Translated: CASRRPGQVGGTEAFF.